The entry below describes one T cell receptor (beta chain). Its matching antigen is unknown. Regions amplified from RNA transcripts were the TCR beta CDR3 regions. A set of HTBI primers served as the primers for a first-round RT-PCR of the TCR CDR3. A single record per CDR3 protein comes from TCRdb applying MiXCR to the multiplex PCR reads. The sample carries some 760,000 distinct CDR3 sequences, around 13% recorded once. The data originate from a study of T cells in Graves' hyperthyroidism and ophthalmopathy. Researchers defined stable Graves' hyperthyroidism as no ophthalmopathy progression within 18 months. Approximately 10 ml of fresh peripheral blood supplied the PBMCs. General observations from the study: Most thyroid clonotypes with frequency above 0.001 were detected in blood.

The trim removed 2 bases at V and 4 bases at J, leaving 16 bases unmatched. From germline, CDR1 is SGDLS and CDR2 YYNGEE. The CDR3 covers 18 residues. The clonotype was recovered from a woman between 18 and 29 years old with Graves' hyperthyroidism. The material sequenced was blood. The chain joins TRBV9 to TRBJ2-7; 9 bases fit TRBD2. The CDR3 region is CASSVTQGGGGISYEQYF. The DNA for the CDR3 is TGTGCCAGCAGCGTGACGCAGGGCGGGGGGGGGATCTCTTACGAGCAGTACTTC.